This TCR beta chain comes out of a study of blood T cell repertoires in COVID-19. About the research overall: There were acute and convalescent COVID-19 samples, and they came from the United States, Italy and Spain. From T cells, B-cell-depleted T cells, or PBMCs came the material, which was cDNA or gDNA.

The germline CDR1 and CDR2 sequences are LGHDT and YNNKEL (reference sequence). V gave up 1 base and J gave up 9 bases, with 19 bases separating them. This CDR3 has 17 amino acids. As handled by the study authors: The authors estimated nucleated cell counts from reference gene primer amplification. The data were produced by immunoSEQ multiplex PCR, yet TCRdb's version contains in-frame clones alone and is incomplete. D and trimming come from the DNA, and the V and J calls and clone size come from that table. Of around 29,000 clones in the sample, 70% to 90% are singletons; the top ten hold 13%. The sample taken for sequencing was peripheral blood. This sequence originates from a man in his 70s with active COVID-19. The chain joins TRBV3-1 (or the pseudogene TRBV3-2) to TRBJ1-6; D remains unclear. The CDR3 DNA follows: TGTGCCAGCAGCCAAGCGGACGGAGGGCCGTTGGGTTCACCCCTCCACTTT. It yields the protein CASSQADGGPLGSPLHF.